Each of the 19 T cell receptor beta chains below was sequenced from the same sample in a study of blood T cell repertoires in COVID-19. Only in-frame clones appear in the TCRdb table, and some are missing; sequencing was by immunoSEQ multiplex PCR. The top ten clones hold 4.3% of a sample with about 480,000 clones, around 89% of them seen once. Material: peripheral blood. The receptors derive from a woman in her 30s with acute or convalescent COVID-19.

The chain combines TRBV7-2 with TRBJ1-5, with D unresolved. This CDR3 comprises 15 residues. CDR1 and CDR2 from the germline V gene are SGHTA and FQGNSA. V lost 1 base, J lost 3 bases, and 10 bases lay in between. The CDR3 DNA follows: TGTGCCAGCAGCTTAGATATGGGCTTCAATCAGCCCCAGCATTTT. As protein: CASSLDMGFNQPQHF.

The chain recombines TRBV3-1 (or the pseudogene TRBV3-2) with TRBJ2-5, with 8 positions matching TRBD2. Trimming removed 1 base from V and 2 bases from J; junction bases left unmatched: 3. Germline loops: CDR1 LGHDT, CDR2 YNNKEL (reference sequence). This CDR3 comprises 15 residues. The CDR3 DNA reads as TGTGCCAGCAGCCAAGCCGGGACTAGACAAGAGACCCAGTACTTC. The encoded protein is CASSQAGTRQETQYF.

The rearrangement links TRBV9 to TRBJ1-6, with D possibly TRBD1 on 6 matching bases. The germline V gene has CDR1 SGDLS and CDR2 YYNGEE. CDR3 length: 13 amino acids. V lost 4 bases and J 12 bases, leaving 14 bases between the germline ends. In DNA form, the CDR3 reads TGTGCCAGCAGCCCCTCAGGGGCGGGACCCCTCCACTTT. Residues: CASSPSGAGPLHF.

V is TRBV19 and J is TRBJ1-1; weak D call: TRBD1 (5 bases). The CDR3 has 14 amino acids. The ends were cut back, 3 bases at V and 1 base at J, with 9 bases in the middle. Germline CDR1 is LNHDA and CDR2 is SQIVND (reference sequence). CDR3 DNA: TGTGCCAGTAGTATGGTTGGGGCGAACACTGAAGCTTTCTTT. Translation: CASSMVGANTEAFF.

This rearrangement joins TRBV5-4 to TRBJ2-2; D possibly corresponds to TRBD1 (6 bases). The CDR3 extends over 15 amino acids. The V end was cut by 4 bases, the J end by 4 bases, with 14 bases between. Germline values: CDR1 SGHNT, CDR2 YYREEE (reference sequence). DNA for the CDR3: TGTGCCAGCAGCCTACCGCAGGGGCTCACCGGGGAGCTGTTTTTT. Translating gives CASSLPQGLTGELFF.

In regard to this clone: This may stem from a read error, because a much larger clone lies one nucleotide away. The chain is built from TRBV27 and TRBJ2-3, with no clear D. Germline V gene data show CDR1 as MNHEY and CDR2 as SMNVEV (reference sequence). This CDR3 is 13 amino acids long. The CDR3 nucleotides read TGTGCCGGCAGTTTGGGCCCCACAGATACGCAGTATTTT. This gives the protein CAGSLGPTDTQYF.

The chain has TRBV9 and TRBJ2-7, with D perhaps TRBD2 (6 bases). V was trimmed by 4 bases and J by 5 bases, leaving 22 bases between them. The CDR3 totals 16 residues. The V gene's germline CDR1 is SGDLS and CDR2 YYNGEE. The CDR3, as DNA: TGTGCCAGCAGCCATGGGCGGGACTCCTCAGAGGACGAGCAGTACTTC. This encodes CASSHGRDSSEDEQYF.

This chain joins TRBV25-1 and TRBJ2-1, with a weak D call TRBD1 (7 bases). The germline V and J ends were trimmed by 5 bases and 7 bases, with 18 bases remaining between them. This CDR3 is 15 amino acids long. Per germline, CDR1 MGHDK and CDR2 SYGVNS. The CDR3 bases are TGTGCCAGCAGTAATCCGGTCCCAGGGGGGAATGAGCAGTTCTTC. Translating gives CASSNPVPGGNEQFF.

The chain uses TRBV6-5 and TRBJ1-5, with D tentatively TRBD1 (6 bases). Germline CDR1 and CDR2: MNHEY and SVGAGI. This CDR3 region has 14 residues. V lost 7 bases and J 9 bases, leaving 19 bases between the germline ends. This CDR3 reads CASTVRGGGRPQHF. Here the CDR3 DNA reads TGTGCCAGCACTGTACGAGGGGGAGGGCGGCCCCAGCATTTT.

In this sample, this clone turned up once. The genes are TRBV19 and TRBJ1-1, with D perhaps TRBD1 (5 bases). Trimming shortened V by 3 bases and J by 7 bases, and 18 bases separated the two germline ends. The CDR3 spans 15 residues. The germline V gene has CDR1 LNHDA and CDR2 SQIVND (reference sequence). CDR3 in amino acids: CASSILTGTKDEAFF. CDR3 DNA sequence: TGTGCCAGTAGTATTTTAACCGGGACTAAGGATGAAGCTTTCTTT.

CDR3 in amino acids: CASSYGGAGYTF. In nucleotides, the CDR3 is TGTGCCAGCAGTTACGGAGGGGCCGGCTACACCTTC. The chain links TRBV6-5 to TRBJ1-2; maybe TRBD1 (5 bases). This CDR3 comprises 12 residues. CDR1 is MNHEY and CDR2 is SVGAGI in the germline V gene. The V gene lost 2 bases and the J gene lost 8 bases, with 9 bases spanning the gap.

V is TRBV6-2 or TRBV6-3 and J is TRBJ1-3; D gene unclear. V lost 3 bases and J lost 4, with 19 bases in between. CDR3 length: 17 amino acids. Germline CDR1 and CDR2: MNHEY and SVGEGT. The CDR3 DNA reads TGTGCCAGCAGTTATGGCTTGGTTCCAATCCTCGGAAACACCATATATTTT. Its protein product is CASSYGLVPILGNTIYF.

This chain connects TRBV5-1 to TRBJ2-6; maybe TRBD2 (5 bases). Trimming shortened V by 4 bases and J by 2 bases, and 16 bases separated the two germline ends. Germline V gene sequence: CDR1 SGHRS, CDR2 YFSETQ. This CDR3 spans 17 amino acids. This CDR3 reads CASSLTRGRTGANVLTF. CDR3 nucleotides: TGCGCCAGCAGCCTAACACGGGGAAGAACTGGGGCCAACGTCCTGACTTTC.

The count of this clone is one. CDR3 nucleotide sequence: TGTGCCAGCAGCTGGGACAGTACCGGGGAGCTGTTTTTT. Amino acids: CASSWDSTGELFF. V usage is TRBV5-4 and J usage is TRBJ2-2, with 7 bases that match TRBD1. CDR1 and CDR2 from the germline V gene are SGHNT and YYREEE (reference sequence). The CDR3 runs to 13 residues. V was pared by 3 bases and J by 5 bases, with 1 base of the junction left unmatched.

This clone was picked up a small number of times. This sequence joins TRBV24-1 and TRBJ1-5, with TRBD1 matching 7 bases. Germline V gene sequence: CDR1 KGHDR, CDR2 SFDVKD. The CDR3 is 14 amino acids. V lost 2 bases, J lost 7 bases, and 4 bases stayed unmatched. Here the CDR3 DNA reads TGTGCCACCAGTGATTCGACAGGGTGGCAGCCCCAGCATTTT. Its protein is CATSDSTGWQPQHF.

This sequence joins TRBV6-2 or TRBV6-3 and TRBJ2-7, with D possibly being TRBD2 (6 bases). The V gene's germline CDR1 is MNHEY and CDR2 SVGEGT. The CDR3 runs to 17 residues. V lost 4 bases to trimming and J lost 2 bases, with 21 bases between them. CDR3 nucleotide sequence: TGTGCCAGCAGTTCAGTTTATGGCCTAGCGCTGCCCTACGAGCAGTACTTC. Protein sequence: CASSSVYGLALPYEQYF.

This clone showed up just a few times. This chain connects TRBV6-5 to TRBJ2-7, with 9 bases matching TRBD1. The V gene end was trimmed by 0 bases and the J gene end by 7 bases; junction bases not matched to a gene: 7. The CDR3 extends over 15 amino acids. CDR1 is MNHEY, CDR2 SVGAGI, per germline. The CDR3 DNA follows: TGTGCCAGCAGTTACTCAAACAGGGGGCTGAGGGAGCAGTACTTC. The encoded protein is CASSYSNRGLREQYF.

The CDR3, as DNA: TGTGCCAGCAGTTTACGGGGTGGGCAGACCTACGAGCAGTACTTC. Its translation is CASSLRGGQTYEQYF. The chain has TRBV27 and TRBJ2-7; a possible D gene is TRBD2 (5 bases). Germline values: CDR1 MNHEY, CDR2 SMNVEV (reference sequence). Trimming pared 2 bases from V and 2 bases from J, leaving 13 bases between. This CDR3 is 15 amino acids long.

There are a few counts of this clone. This sequence joins TRBV28 and TRBJ1-2; D unresolved. Per germline, CDR1 MDHEN and CDR2 SYDVKM. V was cut by 8 bases and J by 4 bases, with 17 bases left in between. The CDR3 loop spans 14 amino acids. CDR3 sequence: CASGLDGRSYGYTF. In nucleotides, the CDR3 is TGTGCCAGCGGACTCGACGGGCGGAGCTATGGCTACACCTTC.